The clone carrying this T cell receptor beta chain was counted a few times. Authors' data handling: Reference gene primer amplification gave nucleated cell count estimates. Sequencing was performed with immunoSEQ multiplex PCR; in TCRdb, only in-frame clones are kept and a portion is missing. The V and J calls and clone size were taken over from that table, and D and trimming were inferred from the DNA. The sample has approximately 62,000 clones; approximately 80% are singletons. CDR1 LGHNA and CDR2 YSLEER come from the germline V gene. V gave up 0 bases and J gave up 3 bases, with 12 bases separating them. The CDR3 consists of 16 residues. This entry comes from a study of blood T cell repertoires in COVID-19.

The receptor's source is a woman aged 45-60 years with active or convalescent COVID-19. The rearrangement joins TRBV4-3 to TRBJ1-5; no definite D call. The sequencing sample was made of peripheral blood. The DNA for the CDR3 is TGCGCCAGCAGCCAAGATCATGGAGCTTTCAATCAGCCCCAGCATTTT. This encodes CASSQDHGAFNQPQHF.